This T cell receptor (beta chain) was recovered during a study of blood T cell repertoires in COVID-19. Method: immunoSEQ multiplex PCR; TCRdb's copy keeps in-frame clones and lacks some. In the table there are around 150,000 clones, 87% of which are singletons. The V and J ends lost 5 bases and 7 bases, in that order; junction bases with no gene match: 16. CDR3 length equals 17 residues. Per germline, CDR1 SEHNR and CDR2 FQNEAQ (reference sequence). The V gene is TRBV7-9, the J gene TRBJ2-4; 8 bases are shared with TRBD2. The material sequenced was peripheral blood. This TCR derives from a human donor in a cohort sampled during active COVID-19. The CDR3 coding sequence is TGTGCCAGCAGCCCCCTCGCGGGAGGAAGGCTGACGAACATTCAGTACTTC. The encoded protein is CASSPLAGGRLTNIQYF. Full variable domain (outside the CDR3, taken from reference TRBV7-9 and TRBJ2-4): DTGVSQNPRHKITKRGQNVTFRCDPISEHNRLYWYRQTLGQGPEFLTYFQNEAQLEKSRLLSDRFSAERPKGSFSTLEIQRTEQGDSAMYLCASSPLAGGRLTNIQYFGAGTRLSVL.